Listed below are T cell receptor beta chains from one sample, sequenced in a study of PD-L1 blockade in urothelial cancer. Sequencing used immunoSEQ multiplex PCR; TCRdb keeps in-frame clones, though not all of them. Among 87,000 or so clones listed, over 80% were seen once. The specimen comprised PBMCs, sampled around atezolizumab (anti-PD-L1) treatment. All receptors derive from a man in his 60s with urothelial cancer. CDR3s include the opening cysteine and the closing phenylalanine or tryptophan. A D gene is named only where the DNA matches it firmly. A clone size is listed for some rows: how often the clone was seen (once, few, many), or a class if it is expanded.

v_gene	j_gene	abundance	d_gene	CDR3aa	CDR3nt
TRBV6-6	TRBJ2-3	.	.	CASSSDGDTQYF	TGTGCCAGCAGTTCCGATGGCGATACGCAGTATTTT
TRBV19	TRBJ1-1	.	.	CASREAGPAGTEAFF	TGTGCCAGTAGGGAGGCAGGCCCGGCGGGCACTGAAGCTTTCTTT
TRBV5-1	TRBJ2-3	.	TRBD2	CASSGGGALDTQYF	TGCGCCAGCAGCGGCGGGGGGGCCTTGGATACGCAGTATTTT
TRBV11-2	TRBJ2-5	.	.	CASRRGGESQETQYF	TGTGCCAGCAGAAGGGGGGGCGAGAGTCAAGAGACCCAGTACTTC
TRBV20-1	TRBJ1-2	.	.	CSARHPYGYTF	TGCAGTGCTAGACATCCCTATGGCTACACCTTC
TRBV9	TRBJ2-1	.	.	CASSVQGSSYNEQFF	TGTGCCAGCAGCGTACAGGGGAGCTCCTACAATGAGCAGTTCTTC
TRBV18	TRBJ1-1	.	.	CASSPGVQGSMNTEAFF	TGTGCCAGCTCACCAGGGGTGCAGGGTTCCATGAACACTGAAGCTTTCTTT
TRBV7-6	TRBJ2-1	.	.	CASSLGQGRGNEQFF	TGTGCCAGCAGCTTGGGTCAGGGGAGGGGCAATGAGCAGTTCTTC
TRBV28	TRBJ2-7	.	.	CASSFRRTYEQYF	TGTGCCAGCAGCTTCAGGCGAACCTACGAGCAGTACTTC
TRBV27	TRBJ2-1	.	.	CASSFVTSYNEQFF	TGTGCCAGCAGTTTTGTGACTAGCTACAATGAGCAGTTCTTC
TRBV28	TRBJ2-3	.	.	CASSVSDTQYF	TGTGCCAGCAGCGTATCAGATACGCAGTATTTT
TRBV5-6	TRBJ1-2	.	.	CASSLTTVNYGYTF	TGTGCCAGCAGCCTAACGACAGTCAACTATGGCTACACCTTC
TRBV2	TRBJ2-1	.	TRBD2	CASRDRERGGRFEQFF	TGTGCCAGCAGAGACCGAGAGCGGGGGGGCCGCTTTGAGCAGTTCTTC
TRBV25-1	TRBJ1-1	.	TRBD1	CASRDRFDTEAFF	TGTGCCAGCAGGGACAGGTTCGACACTGAAGCTTTCTTT
TRBV7-9	TRBJ2-3	.	TRBD2	CASSRLRQASGSDTQYF	TGTGCCAGCAGCCGTCTTCGACAGGCTAGCGGGAGTGATACGCAGTATTTT
TRBV4-3	TRBJ2-2	once	TRBD1	CASSQATGQVRTGELFF	TGCGCCAGCAGCCAGGCCACGGGACAGGTTAGGACCGGGGAGCTGTTTTTT
TRBV6-1	TRBJ1-2	.	.	CASSDWGRNYGYTF	TGTGCCAGCAGTGACTGGGGGCGGAACTATGGCTACACCTTC
TRBV9	TRBJ2-7	.	.	CASSVAPSETYEQYF	TGTGCCAGCAGCGTAGCTCCTAGCGAAACCTACGAGCAGTACTTC
TRBV10-3	TRBJ2-7	.	TRBD1	CAISQGQAYEQYF	TGTGCCATCAGCCAGGGACAGGCCTACGAGCAGTACTTC
TRBV7-2	TRBJ2-2	.	.	CASSFSWNTGELFF	TGTGCCAGCAGCTTCTCGTGGAACACCGGGGAGCTGTTTTTT
TRBV19	TRBJ2-1	.	TRBD2	CASTGTSGRRNNEQFF	TGTGCCAGTACAGGGACTAGCGGGAGGCGGAACAATGAGCAGTTCTTC
TRBV5-1	TRBJ2-7	.	TRBD1	CASSLADRETYEQYF	TGCGCCAGCAGCTTGGCGGACAGGGAGACCTACGAGCAGTACTTC
TRBV4-1	TRBJ2-7	.	TRBD2	CASSQDSLAGEGEQYF	TGCGCCAGCAGCCAAGATTCCCTAGCGGGAGAGGGCGAGCAGTACTTC
TRBV4-1	TRBJ2-5	.	.	CASSQESAGQETQYF	TGCGCCAGCAGCCAAGAATCCGCGGGCCAAGAGACCCAGTACTTC
TRBV7-9	TRBJ2-7	.	.	CASSLGQNSNEQYF	TGTGCCAGCAGCTTAGGACAGAATAGCAACGAGCAGTACTTC
TRBV7-7	TRBJ2-3	.	.	CASSLAEGDTQYF	TGTGCCAGCAGTTTAGCGGAGGGAGATACGCAGTATTTT
TRBV7-3	TRBJ2-5	.	TRBD1	CASSLTGANQETQYF	TGTGCCAGCAGCCTGACAGGGGCTAACCAAGAGACCCAGTACTTC
TRBV5-1	TRBJ2-1	.	TRBD1	CASSLIQGAGNEQFF	TGCGCCAGCAGCCTTATACAGGGGGCCGGCAATGAGCAGTTCTTC
TRBV4-1	TRBJ1-1	.	.	CASSQGQTMNTEAFF	TGCGCCAGCAGCCAAGGACAGACGATGAACACTGAAGCTTTCTTT
TRBV7-2	TRBJ2-6	.	.	CASSLVAGLGANVLTF	TGTGCCAGCAGCTTAGTCGCGGGCTTGGGGGCCAACGTCCTGACTTTC
TRBV11-1	TRBJ2-7	few	.	CASSRGGAYEQYF	TGTGCCAGCAGCAGAGGCGGAGCCTACGAGCAGTACTTC
TRBV6-1	TRBJ2-7	once	.	CASSEVAGATYEQYF	TGTGCCAGCAGTGAAGTCGCGGGGGCGACCTACGAGCAGTACTTC
TRBV29-1	TRBJ2-2	.	TRBD2	CSVEAQRGNTGELFF	TGCAGCGTTGAAGCGCAGCGGGGGAACACCGGGGAGCTGTTTTTT
TRBV28	TRBJ1-5	.	.	CASSLSVGGGNQPQHF	TGTGCCAGCAGTTTATCGGTTGGAGGTGGGAATCAGCCCCAGCATTTT
TRBV2	TRBJ2-3	.	TRBD2	CASRNQRGGPDTQYF	TGTGCCAGCAGGAACCAGCGGGGAGGCCCAGATACGCAGTATTTT
TRBV28	TRBJ2-1	.	TRBD2	CASTGASGRSIYNEQFF	TGTGCCAGCACCGGGGCTAGCGGGAGGTCGATATACAATGAGCAGTTCTTC
TRBV6-4	TRBJ2-1	.	.	CASKPTDYNEQFF	TGTGCCAGCAAACCGACAGACTACAATGAGCAGTTCTTC
TRBV6-5	TRBJ2-7	.	TRBD1	CASTSDRGYEQYF	TGTGCCAGCACCTCGGACAGGGGCTACGAGCAGTACTTC
TRBV6-1	TRBJ2-3	.	TRBD1	CASSTGTGSTDTQYF	TGTGCCAGCAGTACCGGGACAGGTAGCACAGATACGCAGTATTTT
TRBV18	TRBJ2-7	.	TRBD2	CASSPEGEGSEQYF	TGTGCCAGCTCACCAGAAGGGGAGGGCAGCGAGCAGTACTTC
TRBV5-1	TRBJ1-4	.	.	CASRVGSTEKLFF	TGCGCCAGCAGGGTCGGGTCGACTGAAAAACTGTTTTTT
TRBV11-2	TRBJ1-2	.	TRBD1	CASSLDRAGGYTF	TGTGCCAGCAGCTTGGACAGGGCGGGTGGCTACACCTTC
TRBV27	TRBJ1-5	.	TRBD1	CASRRDRVQPQHF	TGTGCCAGCAGAAGAGACAGGGTTCAGCCCCAGCATTTT